The 10 T cell receptor beta chains in this list originate from one sample, sequenced in a study of blood T cell repertoires in COVID-19. Assay used: immunoSEQ multiplex PCR; TCRdb lists only in-frame clones, some missing. The table includes fewer than 65,000 clones, around 80% detected once. The specimen was peripheral blood. Receptors were obtained from a human donor in a cohort sampled during active COVID-19.

The sample holds a few counts of this clone. The chain uses TRBV7-8 and TRBJ2-7, with 10 bases aligning to TRBD2. Germline-derived CDR1 and CDR2 are SGHVS and FQNEAQ. This CDR3 has 16 amino acids. Trimming took 4 bases from V and 2 from J; bases not matched to a gene: 8. CDR3 amino acids: CASSWGSSGGAYEQYF. CDR3 coding DNA: TGTGCCAGCAGCTGGGGGTCTAGCGGGGGAGCCTACGAGCAGTACTTC.

This clone was detected once. The rearrangement joins TRBV28 to TRBJ2-3, with 8 bases that match TRBD2. Per the germline V gene, CDR1 is MDHEN and CDR2 is SYDVKM. The CDR3 consists of 15 residues. Trimming removed 5 bases from V and 5 bases from J; junction bases left unmatched: 9. CDR3 sequence: CASSGAGGTLDTQYF. The CDR3, as DNA: TGTGCCAGCAGTGGGGCGGGAGGTACCTTAGATACGCAGTATTTT.

J is TRBJ2-7 and V is TRBV25-1, with D perhaps matching TRBD1 (6 bases). The CDR3 runs to 15 residues. Trimming left V 6 bases short and J 0 bases short, with 15 bases between. Germline V lookup: CDR1 MGHDK, CDR2 SYGVNS. The CDR3 nucleotides are TGTGCCAGCAGCCTTTTGGACAGCTCCTCCTACGAGCAGTACTTC. This sequence encodes CASSLLDSSSYEQYF.

This clone was found once. The chain recombines TRBV12-3 or TRBV12-4 with TRBJ2-3, with D possibly TRBD2 on 5 matching bases. Trimming removed 5 bases at V and 6 bases at J, with 12 bases between. There are 13 residues in the CDR3. Written as DNA, the CDR3 is TGTGCCAGCAGTAGCCTAGCCGGGGATACGCAGTATTTT. Amino acid sequence: CASSSLAGDTQYF.

This clone was detected only a few times. The rearrangement links TRBV4-2 to TRBJ2-2; no definite D call. Trimming took off 3 bases at V and 4 bases at J, with 3 bases between the two ends. CDR1 is LGHNA and CDR2 is YNFKEQ in the germline V gene. There are 12 residues in the CDR3. The CDR3 DNA is TGTGCCAGCAGCCACGGCACCGGGGAGCTGTTTTTT. Translated, it gives CASSHGTGELFF.

The chain joins TRBV5-4 to TRBJ1-2; 7 nucleotides agree with TRBD1. V dropped 4 bases and J dropped 6; count of bases not matched to a gene: 21. The CDR3 runs to 18 residues. CDR1 and CDR2 (germline): SGHNT, YYREEE (reference sequence). CDR3 coding DNA: TGTGCCAGCAGCCCAACCCCAACACAGGGGCTGGGGAGAGATGGCTACACCTTC. Its protein product is CASSPTPTQGLGRDGYTF.

The gene calls are TRBV12-2 and TRBJ2-1; TRBD2 is the table's D call and was not checked against the DNA. TRBV12-2 is assigned pseudogene status. This CDR3 spans 15 amino acids. CDR3 in DNA: TGTGCAAGTCGCTTAACCAATAGCGGGGGTAATGAGCAGTTCTTC. Amino acids: CASRLTNSGGNEQFF.

In its sample, this clone was seen a few times. The chain links TRBV19 to TRBJ1-5; maybe TRBD1 (5 bases). The ends were cut back, 1 base at V and 4 bases at J, with 8 bases in the middle. CDR3 length equals 14 residues. Per the germline V gene, CDR1 is LNHDA and CDR2 is SQIVND (reference sequence). The DNA of the CDR3 is TGTGCCAGTAGTATAGGGCCAGGGAATCAGCCCCAGCATTTT. Translating gives CASSIGPGNQPQHF.

The CDR3 sequence is CASSQQGRNIQYF. The DNA of the CDR3 is TGTGCCAGCAGTCAACAGGGCCGAAACATTCAGTACTTC. The rearrangement links TRBV28 to TRBJ2-4; TRBD1 is a possible D gene (6 bases). Trimming removed 5 bases at V and 6 bases at J, with 11 bases between. The CDR3 spans 13 residues. Germline V gives CDR1 MDHEN, CDR2 SYDVKM.

The chain employs TRBV19 and TRBJ2-7; TRBD1 aligns across 10 bases. The length of the CDR3 is 14 residues. V was pared by 8 bases and J by 3 bases, with 7 bases of the junction left unmatched. CDR1 and CDR2 (germline): LNHDA, SQIVND (reference sequence). CDR3: CASGPGQGIYEQYF. In DNA form, the CDR3 reads TGTGCCAGTGGCCCGGGACAGGGGATCTACGAGCAGTACTTC.